This T cell receptor beta chain was profiled in a study of metastatic and nonmetastatic thyroid tumors. The overall study: Repertoire comparison spanned blood and tumor or nodule tissue of malignant and benign thyroid patients.

No patient had received any treatment before thyroid surgery. Turning to this clone: As yet, its antigen is unknown.

TCRdb re-called clones from the PCR reads using MiXCR. The repertoire holds tens of thousands of clones, with under 15% as singletons. Trimming took off 4 bases at V and 4 bases at J, with 20 bases between the two ends. CDR3 length: 16 residues. CDR1 is SGHKS and CDR2 is YYEKEE in the germline V gene (reference sequence). Study-wide results and limits: For both blood and tumor, malignant thyroid tumors reportedly showed significantly higher TCR beta diversity than benign nodules did.

The chain has TRBV5-5 and TRBJ1-2; D is unresolved. The sequence derives from a female donor with papillary thyroid cancer or a benign thyroid nodule (not recorded which). Some clones in this sample may be carry-over from other donors' samples. Material: tumor tissue. CDR3 nucleotide sequence: TGTGCCAGCAGCCCCTCTCCCGGGCAGGCATCCTATGGCTACACCTTC. Amino acid sequence: CASSPSPGQASYGYTF.